Given below is one T cell receptor beta chain in context. V lost 0 bases, J lost 0 bases, and 9 bases lay in between. Germline V lookup: CDR1 SGHNT, CDR2 YYREEE (reference sequence). CDR3 length: 15 amino acids. The data originate from a study of blood T cell repertoires in COVID-19. At the level of the study: The cDNA or gDNA used as material had been derived from T cells, B-cell-depleted T cells, or PBMCs.

Repertoires were generated with immunoSEQ multiplex PCR, while TCRdb's copy carries only in-frame clones and drops some. The data hold roughly 230,000 clones, with nearly 95% observed a single time. V is TRBV5-4 and J is TRBJ1-2, with a possible D match to TRBD1 (6 bases). The sequencing sample was made of peripheral blood. The sequence derives from a man aged 25-45 years with COVID-19, enrolled during active disease. The CDR3 coding sequence is TGTGCCAGCAGCTTGGCAGGGGTCTCTAACTATGGCTACACCTTC. Amino acids: CASSLAGVSNYGYTF.